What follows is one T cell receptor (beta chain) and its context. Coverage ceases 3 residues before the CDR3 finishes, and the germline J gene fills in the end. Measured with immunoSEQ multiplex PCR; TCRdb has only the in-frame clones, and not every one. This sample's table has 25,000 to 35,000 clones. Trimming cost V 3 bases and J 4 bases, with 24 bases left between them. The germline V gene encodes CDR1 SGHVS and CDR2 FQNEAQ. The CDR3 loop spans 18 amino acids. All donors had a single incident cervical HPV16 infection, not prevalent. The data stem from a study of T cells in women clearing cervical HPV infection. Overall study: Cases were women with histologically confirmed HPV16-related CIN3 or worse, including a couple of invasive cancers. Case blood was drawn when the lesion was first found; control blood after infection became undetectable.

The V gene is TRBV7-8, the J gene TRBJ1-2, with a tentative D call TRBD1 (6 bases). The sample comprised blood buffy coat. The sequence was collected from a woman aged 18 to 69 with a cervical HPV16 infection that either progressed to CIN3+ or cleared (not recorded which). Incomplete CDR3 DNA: TGTGCCAGCAGCTTGCAGACAGGAGGCCGATGGGGGGGCTATGGC. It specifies CASSLQTGGRWGGYG. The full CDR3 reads CASSLQTGGRWGGYGYTF.